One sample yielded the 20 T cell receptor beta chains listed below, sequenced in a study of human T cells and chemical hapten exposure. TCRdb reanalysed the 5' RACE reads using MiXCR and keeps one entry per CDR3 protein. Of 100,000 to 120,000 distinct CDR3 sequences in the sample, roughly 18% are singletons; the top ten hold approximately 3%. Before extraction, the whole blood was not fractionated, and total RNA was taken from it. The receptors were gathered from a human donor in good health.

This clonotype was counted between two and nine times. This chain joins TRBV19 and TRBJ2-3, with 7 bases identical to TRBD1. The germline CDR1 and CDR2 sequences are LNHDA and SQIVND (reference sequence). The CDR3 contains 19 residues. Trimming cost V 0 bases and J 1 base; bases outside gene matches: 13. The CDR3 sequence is CASSIDLDRSNPGTDTQYF. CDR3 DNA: TGTGCCAGTAGTATAGATCTGGACAGGTCAAATCCTGGCACAGATACGCAGTATTTT.

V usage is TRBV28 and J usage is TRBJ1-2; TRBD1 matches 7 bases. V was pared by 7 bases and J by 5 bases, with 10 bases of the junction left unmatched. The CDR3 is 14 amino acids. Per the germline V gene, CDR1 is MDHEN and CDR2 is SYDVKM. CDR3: CASIREGQRYGYTF. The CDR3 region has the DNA TGTGCCAGCATCCGCGAGGGACAGAGGTATGGCTACACCTTC.

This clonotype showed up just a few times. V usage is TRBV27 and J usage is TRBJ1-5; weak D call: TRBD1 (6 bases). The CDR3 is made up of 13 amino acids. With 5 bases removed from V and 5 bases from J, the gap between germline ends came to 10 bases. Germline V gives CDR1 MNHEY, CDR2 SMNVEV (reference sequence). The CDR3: CASSLDRYQPQHF. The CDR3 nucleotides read TGTGCCAGCAGTCTTGACAGGTATCAGCCCCAGCATTTT.

In DNA, the CDR3 is TGCGCCAGCAGACGCGGACAGCTAAACTCTGGGGCCAACGTCCTGACTTTC. Encoded protein: CASRRGQLNSGANVLTF. The chain recombines TRBV4-1 with TRBJ2-6; tentative D call: TRBD1 (6 bases). The germline V and J ends were trimmed by 6 bases and 0 bases, with 15 bases remaining between them. The CDR3 has 17 residues. Germline CDR1 MGHRA, CDR2 YSYEKL.

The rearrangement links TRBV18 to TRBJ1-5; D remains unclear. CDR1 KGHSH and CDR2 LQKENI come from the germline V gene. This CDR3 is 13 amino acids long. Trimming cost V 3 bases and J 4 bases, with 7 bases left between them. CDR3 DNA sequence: TGTGCCAGCTCACCTGCGGGGAATCAGCCCCAGCATTTT. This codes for CASSPAGNQPQHF.

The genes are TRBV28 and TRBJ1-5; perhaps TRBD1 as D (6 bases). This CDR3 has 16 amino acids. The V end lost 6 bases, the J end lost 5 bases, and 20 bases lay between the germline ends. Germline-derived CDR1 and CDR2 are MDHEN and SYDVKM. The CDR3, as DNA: TGTGCCAGCAGCCCACGCCAGGGGATTGGGGATCAGCCCCAGCATTTT. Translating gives CASSPRQGIGDQPQHF.

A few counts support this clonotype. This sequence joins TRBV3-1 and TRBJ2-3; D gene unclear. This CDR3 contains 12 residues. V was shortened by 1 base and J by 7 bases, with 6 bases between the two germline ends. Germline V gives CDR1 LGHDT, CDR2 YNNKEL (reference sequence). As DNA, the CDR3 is TGTGCCAGCAGCCAAGTAGGCCATACGCAGTATTTT. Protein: CASSQVGHTQYF.

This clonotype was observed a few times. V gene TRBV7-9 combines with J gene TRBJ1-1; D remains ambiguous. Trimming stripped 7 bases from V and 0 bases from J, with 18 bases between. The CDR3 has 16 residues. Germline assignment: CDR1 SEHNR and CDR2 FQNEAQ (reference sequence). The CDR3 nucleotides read TGTGCCAGCACCACCTACGGCGGGAGAATGAACACTGAAGCTTTCTTT. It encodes CASTTYGGRMNTEAFF.

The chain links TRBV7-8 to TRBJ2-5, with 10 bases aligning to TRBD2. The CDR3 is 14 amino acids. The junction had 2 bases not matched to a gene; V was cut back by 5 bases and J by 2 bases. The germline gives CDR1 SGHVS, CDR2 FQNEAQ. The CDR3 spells CASSKLAGQETQYF. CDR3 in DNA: TGTGCCAGCAGCAAACTAGCGGGACAAGAGACCCAGTACTTC.

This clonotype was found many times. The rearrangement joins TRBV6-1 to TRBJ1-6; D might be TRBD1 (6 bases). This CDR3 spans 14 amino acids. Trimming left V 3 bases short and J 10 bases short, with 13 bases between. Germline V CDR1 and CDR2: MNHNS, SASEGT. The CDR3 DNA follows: TGTGCCAGCAGTGATAGAGGGGGTGAGTCACCCCTCCACTTT. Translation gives CASSDRGGESPLHF.

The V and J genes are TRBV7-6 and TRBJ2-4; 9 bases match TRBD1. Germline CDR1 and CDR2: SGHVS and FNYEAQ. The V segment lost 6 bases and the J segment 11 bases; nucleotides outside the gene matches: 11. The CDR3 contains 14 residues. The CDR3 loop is CASSPGTGLGLQYF. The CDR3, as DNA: TGTGCCAGCAGTCCAGGGACAGGGCTAGGCCTTCAGTACTTC.

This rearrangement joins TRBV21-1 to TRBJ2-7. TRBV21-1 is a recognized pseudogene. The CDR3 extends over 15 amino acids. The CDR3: CASSKITQVAYEQYF. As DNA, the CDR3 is TGTGCCAGCAGCAAAATTACCCAGGTAGCCTACGAGCAGTACTTC.

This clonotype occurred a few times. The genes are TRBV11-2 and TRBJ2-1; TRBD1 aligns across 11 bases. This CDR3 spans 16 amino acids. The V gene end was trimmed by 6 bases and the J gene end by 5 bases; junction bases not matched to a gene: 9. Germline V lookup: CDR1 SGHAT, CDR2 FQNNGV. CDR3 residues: CASSGSGTGGDNEQFF. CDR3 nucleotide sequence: TGTGCCAGCAGTGGTTCCGGGACAGGGGGGGACAATGAGCAGTTCTTC.

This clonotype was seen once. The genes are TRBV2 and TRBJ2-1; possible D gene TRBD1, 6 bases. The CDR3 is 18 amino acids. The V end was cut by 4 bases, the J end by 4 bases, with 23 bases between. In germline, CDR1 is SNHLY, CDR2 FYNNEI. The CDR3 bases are TGTGCCAGCAGTGGCAGGGACAAGGATCTGTTTGCTTACAATGAGCAGTTCTTC. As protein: CASSGRDKDLFAYNEQFF.

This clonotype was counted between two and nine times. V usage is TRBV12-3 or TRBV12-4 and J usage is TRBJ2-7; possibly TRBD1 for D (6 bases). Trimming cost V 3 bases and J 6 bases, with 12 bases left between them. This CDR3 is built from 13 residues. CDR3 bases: TGTGCCAGCAGTTTTGGCAGGGGCTTCGAGCAGTACTTC. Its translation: CASSFGRGFEQYF.

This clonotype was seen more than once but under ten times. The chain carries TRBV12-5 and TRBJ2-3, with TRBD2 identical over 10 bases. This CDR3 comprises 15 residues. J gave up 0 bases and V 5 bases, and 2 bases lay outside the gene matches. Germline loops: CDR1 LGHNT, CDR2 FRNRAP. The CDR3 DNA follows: TGTGCTAGTGGTACGGGACTAGCGAGCACAGATACGCAGTATTTT. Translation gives CASGTGLASTDTQYF.

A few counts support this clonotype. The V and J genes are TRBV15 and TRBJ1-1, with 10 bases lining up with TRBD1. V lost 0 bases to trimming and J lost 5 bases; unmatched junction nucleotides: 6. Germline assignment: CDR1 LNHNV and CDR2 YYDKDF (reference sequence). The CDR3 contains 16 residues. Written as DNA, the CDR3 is TGTGCCACCAGCAGAGATCCGGGGACAGGGGCAACTGAAGCTTTCTTT. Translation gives CATSRDPGTGATEAFF. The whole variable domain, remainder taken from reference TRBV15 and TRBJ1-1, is DAMVIQNPRYQVTQFGKPVTLSCSQTLNHNVMYWYQQKSSQAPKLLFHYYDKDFNNEADTPDNFQSRRPNTSFCFLDIRSPGLGDTAMYLCATSRDPGTGATEAFFGQGTRLTVV.

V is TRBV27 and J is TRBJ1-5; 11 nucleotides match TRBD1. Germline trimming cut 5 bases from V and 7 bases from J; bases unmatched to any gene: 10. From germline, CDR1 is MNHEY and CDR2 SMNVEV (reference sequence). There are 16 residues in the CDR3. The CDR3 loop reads CASSTGQGGAGQPQHF. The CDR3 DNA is TGTGCCAGCAGTACGGGACAGGGGGGGGCGGGGCAGCCCCAGCATTTT.

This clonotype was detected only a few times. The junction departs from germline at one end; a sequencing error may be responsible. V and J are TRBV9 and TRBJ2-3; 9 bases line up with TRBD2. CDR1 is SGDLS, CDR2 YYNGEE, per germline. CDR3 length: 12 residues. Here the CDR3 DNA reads TGTGCCAGCAGCTCCAGTAGCGGGAGCTTAGGTTTT. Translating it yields CASSSSSGSLGF.

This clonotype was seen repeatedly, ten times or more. The CDR3 loop is CASSQDRASGRVYEQFF. CDR3 nucleotide sequence: TGCGCCAGCAGCCAAGATCGGGCTAGCGGTCGAGTATATGAGCAGTTCTTC. The chain combines TRBV4-1 with TRBJ2-1, with 7 bases aligning to TRBD2. This CDR3 is built from 17 residues. V lost 0 bases to trimming and J lost 8 bases; unmatched junction nucleotides: 13. Germline CDR1 is MGHRA and CDR2 is YSYEKL.